Shown below are 21 T cell receptor beta chains from a single sample sequenced in a study of cytomegalovirus exposure and HLA in healthy donors. PCR involved 60 Vbeta and 13 Jbeta primers. The data were produced by immunoSEQ multiplex PCR, yet TCRdb's version contains in-frame clones alone and is incomplete. The sample includes some 190,000 clones, more than 70% of them seen just once. The sequencing sample was made of PBMCs. These receptors were taken from a man aged 25 to 40 in good health and CMV-seropositive.

Written as DNA, the CDR3 is TGTGCCAGCAGTTTCGGAGGGGCCGCATCCTCCTACGAGCAGTACTTC. Residues: CASSFGGAASSYEQYF. The chain couples TRBV27 to TRBJ2-7, with D possibly TRBD2 on 6 matching bases. Trimming took 3 bases from V and 0 from J, leaving 15 bases between them. The germline CDR1 and CDR2 sequences are MNHEY and SMNVEV (reference sequence). The CDR3 runs 16 residues.

The chain joins TRBV9 to TRBJ2-3, with D tentatively TRBD2 (6 bases). Trimming removed 0 bases from V and 8 bases from J, with 19 bases in between. Germline CDR1 is SGDLS and CDR2 is YYNGEE. The CDR3 is 16 amino acids. CDR3 sequence: CASSVAGDDYGGTQYF. The CDR3 nucleotides are TGTGCCAGCAGCGTAGCGGGAGATGATTACGGCGGTACGCAGTATTTT.

This clone was observed a single time. The DNA for the CDR3 is TGTGCCTGGACCAGGACAGGGGAGACCCAGTACTTC. This sequence encodes CAWTRTGETQYF. V is TRBV30 and J is TRBJ2-5, with 8 nucleotides matching TRBD1. This CDR3 comprises 12 residues. CDR1 and CDR2 from the germline V gene are GTSNPN and SVGIG (reference sequence). V gave up 4 bases and J gave up 5 bases; unmatched junction bases: 3.

This chain connects TRBV7-2 to TRBJ2-5, with 15 nucleotides matching TRBD2. CDR1 SGHTA and CDR2 FQGNSA come from the germline V gene. After removal of 1 base from V and 4 bases from J, the junction contained 7 bases not matched to a gene. The CDR3 runs to 18 residues. The CDR3 DNA reads as TGTGCCAGCAGCTTAGACAGGACTAGCGGGAGGGCCGCAGAGACCCAGTACTTC. This gives the protein CASSLDRTSGRAAETQYF.

The chain links TRBV7-8 to TRBJ1-2, with TRBD1 identical over 7 bases. The CDR3 runs to 15 residues. CDR1 and CDR2 (germline): SGHVS, FQNEAQ. V trimming: 2 bases; J trimming: 3 bases; junction bases outside the gene matches: 6. The CDR3 nucleotides read TGTGCCAGCAGCTTAAATAGGGACAGCTACTATGGCTACACCTTC. This sequence encodes CASSLNRDSYYGYTF.

The CDR3 sequence is CASSAGGTGSYEQYF. Here the CDR3 DNA reads TGTGCCAGCAGCGCCGGCGGGACAGGGTCCTACGAGCAGTACTTC. The gene calls are TRBV21-1 and TRBJ2-7; the table's D call, TRBD1, has no DNA check behind it. TRBV21-1 is marked as a pseudogene. The CDR3 loop spans 15 amino acids.

This clone has a single count. This sequence joins TRBV4-1 and TRBJ2-1, with 10 bases identical to TRBD2. The germline V gene encodes CDR1 MGHRA and CDR2 YSYEKL. The CDR3 has 14 residues. Trimming removed 2 bases from V and 6 bases from J; junction bases left unmatched: 1. The CDR3 region is CASSQTSGTNEQFF. CDR3 DNA sequence: TGCGCCAGCAGCCAAACTAGCGGGACCAATGAGCAGTTCTTC.

This chain connects TRBV5-8 to TRBJ1-5, with a tentative D call TRBD1 (5 bases). V was cut by 2 bases and J by 0 bases, with 9 bases left in between. The germline V gene encodes CDR1 SGHTS and CDR2 YDEGEE. CDR3 length: 15 residues. The CDR3 DNA reads TGTGCCAGCAGCTTCAGGGCTCGTAGCAATCAGCCCCAGCATTTT. Its protein product is CASSFRARSNQPQHF.

The chain recombines TRBV30 with TRBJ1-2, with D unresolved. This CDR3 contains 12 residues. In germline, CDR1 is GTSNPN, CDR2 SVGIG (reference sequence). V shed 5 bases and J shed 2 bases, with 9 bases lying between them. The CDR3 spells CAWEHTNYGYTF. For the CDR3, the DNA is TGTGCCTGGGAGCATACCAACTATGGCTACACCTTC.

V usage is TRBV6-1 and J usage is TRBJ1-5, with 8 bases lining up with TRBD1. Looked up from germline, CDR1 is MNHNS and CDR2 is SASEGT. This CDR3 spans 15 amino acids. The V and J ends lost 7 bases and 11 bases, in that order; junction bases with no gene match: 16. CDR3 in amino acids: CASTERTGRVGSQHF. Here the CDR3 DNA reads TGTGCCAGCACGGAAAGGACAGGGAGGGTTGGGTCCCAGCATTTT.

The V and J genes are TRBV7-8 and TRBJ2-3, with D perhaps matching TRBD2 (5 bases). CDR1 SGHVS and CDR2 FQNEAQ come from the germline V gene. CDR3 length: 13 amino acids. V shed 4 bases and J shed 4 bases, with 9 bases lying between them. CDR3 sequence: CASSSWTADTQYF. The CDR3 nucleotides read TGTGCCAGCAGCTCCTGGACTGCAGATACGCAGTATTTT.

The rearrangement joins TRBV19 to TRBJ1-4; D gene ambiguous. The CDR3 loop spans 12 amino acids. From germline, CDR1 is LNHDA and CDR2 SQIVND (reference sequence). The V end lost 4 bases, the J end lost 10 bases, and 10 bases lay between the germline ends. The CDR3 bases are TGTGCCAGTAGTAGGGCAGAAGGAAAACTGTTTTTT. It is translated as CASSRAEGKLFF. Full variable domain (rest looked up from reference TRBV19 and TRBJ1-4): DGGITQSPKYLFRKEGQNVTLSCEQNLNHDAMYWYRQDPGQGLRLIYYSQIVNDFQKGDIAEGYSVSREKKESFPLTVTSAQKNPTAFYLCASSRAEGKLFFGSGTQLSVL.

This chain joins TRBV15 and TRBJ1-1; D is possibly TRBD1 (6 bases). Germline values: CDR1 LNHNV, CDR2 YYDKDF (reference sequence). The V and J ends lost 6 bases and 1 base respectively, with 12 bases between them. The CDR3 is 14 amino acids. CDR3 protein: CATRVGGANTEAFF. For the CDR3, the DNA is TGTGCCACCAGAGTTGGGGGCGCGAACACTGAAGCTTTCTTT.

The genes are TRBV9 and TRBJ2-2; 11 nucleotides agree with TRBD2. The length of the CDR3 is 17 residues. CDR1 SGDLS and CDR2 YYNGEE come from the germline V gene. Unmatched junction bases numbered 10, after V lost 3 bases and J lost 6 bases. CDR3: CASSAGHSGRASGELFF. In DNA form, the CDR3 reads TGTGCCAGCAGCGCGGGCCATAGCGGGAGGGCCTCCGGGGAGCTGTTTTTT.

Only a few counts were recorded for this clone. The V and J genes are TRBV7-6 and TRBJ1-2; D is undetermined. The CDR3 contains 14 residues. Germline values: CDR1 SGHVS, CDR2 FNYEAQ. The V and J ends lost 1 base and 7 bases respectively, with 13 bases between them. CDR3 in amino acids: CASSLGEIRSGYTF. In nucleotides, the CDR3 is TGTGCCAGCAGCTTAGGAGAGATAAGGAGTGGCTACACCTTC.

Regarding this clone: Other DNA sequences in this sample translate to the same CDR3. The V and J genes are TRBV2 and TRBJ2-2, with 8 bases that match TRBD2. The CDR3 length is 13 residues. The junction had 7 bases not matched to a gene; V was cut back by 8 bases and J by 8 bases. Germline CDR1 reads SNHLY; CDR2 reads FYNNEI. In nucleotides, the CDR3 is TGTGCCAGCCAGGAGCGGGGGACTGGGGAGCTGTTTTTT. This codes for CASQERGTGELFF.

CDR3 sequence reads: CASSVGGPQTGNTIYF. DNA of the CDR3: TGTGCCAGCAGCGTCGGAGGGCCCCAAACAGGAAACACCATATATTTT. The rearrangement joins TRBV9 to TRBJ1-3; D unresolved. The CDR3 is made up of 16 amino acids. With 2 bases removed from V and 4 bases from J, the gap between germline ends came to 16 bases. Germline CDR1 and CDR2: SGDLS and YYNGEE.

The rearrangement joins TRBV7-3 to TRBJ2-3, with 7 bases matching TRBD1. With 5 bases clipped from V and 4 bases from J, the junction kept 15 bases outside the gene matches. The germline V gene has CDR1 SGHTA and CDR2 FQGTGA. The CDR3 length is 17 residues. In DNA form, the CDR3 reads TGTGCCAGCAGCCCCCAAGAACTTGGGCAGGGGGCAGATACGCAGTATTTT. As protein: CASSPQELGQGADTQYF.

V gene TRBV27 combines with J gene TRBJ2-7, with 8 bases identical to TRBD1. CDR3 size: 15 residues. Germline loops: CDR1 MNHEY, CDR2 SMNVEV (reference sequence). The V segment lost 0 bases and the J segment 1 base; nucleotides outside the gene matches: 2. The DNA of the CDR3 is TGTGCCAGCAGTTTATCCACAGGGGGATCCTACGAGCAGTACTTC. Translation gives CASSLSTGGSYEQYF.

This sequence joins TRBV6-6 and TRBJ1-3; D call uncertain. V shed 6 bases and J shed 1 base, with 10 bases lying between them. CDR3 length: 14 residues. Germline V gene lookup returns CDR1 MNHNY and CDR2 SVGAGI (reference sequence). The CDR3 DNA reads TGTGCCAGCAGCCCCGACGGGTCTGGAAACACCATATATTTT. Translating gives CASSPDGSGNTIYF.

The rearrangement uses TRBV10-3 and TRBJ2-2; 11 bases agree with TRBD1. The germline CDR1 and CDR2 sequences are ENHRY and SYGVKD. With V trimmed by 8 bases and J by 5 bases, 4 bases remained unmatched. The CDR3 length is 14 residues. The CDR3 sequence: CAIGRDRGTGELFF. CDR3 sequence (DNA): TGTGCCATCGGCAGGGACAGGGGGACCGGGGAGCTGTTTTTT.